This TCR beta chain was sequenced for a study of OX40 agonist ivuxolimab in advanced cancers. Study observations and caveats: Specificity for antigen went undetermined in the expanded peripheral T cells.

Repertoires were generated with immunoSEQ multiplex PCR, while TCRdb's copy carries only in-frame clones and drops some. This table has about 68,000 clones, about 91% appearing once. With regard to this clone: The antigen remains unidentified.

V lost 3 bases to trimming and J lost 4 bases, with 10 bases between them. Germline lookup yields CDR1 SGDLS and CDR2 YYNGEE. The length of the CDR3 is 14 residues. Sample: CD4+ or CD8+ T cells sorted from blood, taken in a trial of the OX40 agonist ivuxolimab. The chain joins TRBV9 to TRBJ1-4; D may be TRBD1 (5 bases). This receptor was obtained from an adult with an advanced solid tumor such as melanoma, head and neck, liver or kidney cancer. CDR3 loop: CASSAWQGNEKLFF. The CDR3 region has the DNA TGTGCCAGCAGCGCATGGCAGGGTAATGAAAAACTGTTTTTT.